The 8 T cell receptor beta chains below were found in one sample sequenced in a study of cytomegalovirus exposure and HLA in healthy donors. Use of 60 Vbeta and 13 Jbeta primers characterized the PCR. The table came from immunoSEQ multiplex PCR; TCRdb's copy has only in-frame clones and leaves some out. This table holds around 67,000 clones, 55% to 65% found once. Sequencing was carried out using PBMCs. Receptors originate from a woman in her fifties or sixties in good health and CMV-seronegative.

The CDR3 region is CATSRDSGQPQHF. In nucleotides, the CDR3 is TGTGCCACCAGCAGAGATTCCGGGCAGCCCCAGCATTTT. The V call is TRBV15, the J call TRBJ1-5; D not resolved. V was shortened by 0 bases and J by 7 bases, with 7 bases between the two germline ends. The CDR3 consists of 13 residues. Germline CDR1 and CDR2: LNHNV and YYDKDF (reference sequence). The full variable domain, rest sourced from reference TRBV15 and TRBJ1-5, is DAMVIQNPRYQVTQFGKPVTLSCSQTLNHNVMYWYQQKSSQAPKLLFHYYDKDFNNEADTPDNFQSRRPNTSFCFLDIRSPGLGDTAMYLCATSRDSGQPQHFGDGTRLSIL.

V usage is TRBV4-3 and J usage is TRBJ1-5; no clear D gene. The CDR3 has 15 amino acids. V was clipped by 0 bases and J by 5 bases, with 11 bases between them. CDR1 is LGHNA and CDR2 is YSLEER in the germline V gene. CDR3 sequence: CASSQDSARDQPQHF. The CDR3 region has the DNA TGCGCCAGCAGCCAAGATTCGGCGCGGGATCAGCCCCAGCATTTT.

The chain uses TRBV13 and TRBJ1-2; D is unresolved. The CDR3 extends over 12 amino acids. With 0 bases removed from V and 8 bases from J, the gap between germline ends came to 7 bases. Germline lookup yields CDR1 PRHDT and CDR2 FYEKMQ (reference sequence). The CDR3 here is CASSLGAGGYTF. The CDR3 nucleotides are TGTGCCAGCAGCTTAGGAGCGGGCGGCTACACCTTC.

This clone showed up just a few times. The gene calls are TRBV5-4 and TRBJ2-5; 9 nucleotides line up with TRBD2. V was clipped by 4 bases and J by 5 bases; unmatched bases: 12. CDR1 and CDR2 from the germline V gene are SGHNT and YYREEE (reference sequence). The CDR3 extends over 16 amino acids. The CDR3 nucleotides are TGTGCCAGCAGCCTCAGTGTAGCGGGAGACTCTGAGACCCAGTACTTC. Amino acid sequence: CASSLSVAGDSETQYF.

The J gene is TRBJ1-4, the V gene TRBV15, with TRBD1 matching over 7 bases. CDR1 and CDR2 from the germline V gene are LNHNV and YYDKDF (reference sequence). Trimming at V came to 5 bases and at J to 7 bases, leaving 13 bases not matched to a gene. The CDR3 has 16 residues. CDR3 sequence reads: CATSYTTQGVGEKLFF. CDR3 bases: TGTGCCACCAGCTATACTACCCAGGGGGTAGGTGAAAAACTGTTTTTT.

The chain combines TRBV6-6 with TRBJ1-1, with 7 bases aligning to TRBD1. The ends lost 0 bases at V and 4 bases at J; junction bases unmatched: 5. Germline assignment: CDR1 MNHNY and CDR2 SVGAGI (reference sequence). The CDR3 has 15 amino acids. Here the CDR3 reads CASSYSGRDSTEAFF. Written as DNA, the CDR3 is TGTGCCAGCAGTTACTCGGGCAGGGACAGCACTGAAGCTTTCTTT.

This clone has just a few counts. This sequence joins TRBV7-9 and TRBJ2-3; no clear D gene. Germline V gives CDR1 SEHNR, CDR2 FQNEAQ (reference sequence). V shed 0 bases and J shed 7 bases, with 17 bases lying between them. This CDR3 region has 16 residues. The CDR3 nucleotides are TGTGCCAGCAGCTTAGCTTTCCCTAATCGGAGAAATACGCAGTATTTT. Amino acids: CASSLAFPNRRNTQYF.

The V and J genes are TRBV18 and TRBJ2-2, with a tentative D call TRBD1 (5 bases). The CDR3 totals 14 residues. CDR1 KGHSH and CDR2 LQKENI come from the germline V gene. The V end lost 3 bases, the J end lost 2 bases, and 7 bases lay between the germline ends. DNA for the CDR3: TGTGCCAGCTCACCCGACAGAAACACCGGGGAGCTGTTTTTT. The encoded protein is CASSPDRNTGELFF.